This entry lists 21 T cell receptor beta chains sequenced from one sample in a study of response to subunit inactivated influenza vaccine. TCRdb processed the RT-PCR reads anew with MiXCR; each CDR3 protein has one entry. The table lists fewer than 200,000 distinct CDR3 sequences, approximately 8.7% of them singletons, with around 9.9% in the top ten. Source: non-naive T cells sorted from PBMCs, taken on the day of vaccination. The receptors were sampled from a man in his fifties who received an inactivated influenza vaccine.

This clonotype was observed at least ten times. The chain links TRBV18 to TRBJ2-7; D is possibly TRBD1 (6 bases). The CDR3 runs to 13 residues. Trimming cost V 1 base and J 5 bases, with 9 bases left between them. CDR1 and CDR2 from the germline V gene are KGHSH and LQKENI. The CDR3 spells CASSPQGDHEQYF. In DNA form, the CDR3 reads TGTGCCAGCTCACCACAGGGGGACCACGAGCAGTACTTC. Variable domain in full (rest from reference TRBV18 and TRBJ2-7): NAGVMQNPRHLVRRRGQEARLRCSPMKGHSHVYWYRQLPEEGLKFMVYLQKENIIDESGMPKERFSAEFPKEGPSILRIQQVVRGDSAAYFCASSPQGDHEQYFGPGTRLTVT.

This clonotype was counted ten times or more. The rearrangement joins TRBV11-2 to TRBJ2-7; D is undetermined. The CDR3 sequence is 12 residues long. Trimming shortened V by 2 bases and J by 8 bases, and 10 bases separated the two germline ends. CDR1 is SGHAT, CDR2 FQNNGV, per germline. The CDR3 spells CASSLYTLQQYF. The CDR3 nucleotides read TGTGCCAGCAGCTTATACACCCTCCAGCAGTACTTC.

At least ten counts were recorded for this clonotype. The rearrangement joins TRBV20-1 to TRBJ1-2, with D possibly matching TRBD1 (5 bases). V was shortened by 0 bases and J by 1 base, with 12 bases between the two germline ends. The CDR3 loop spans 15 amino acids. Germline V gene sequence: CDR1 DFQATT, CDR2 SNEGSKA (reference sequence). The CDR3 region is CSARDKGQVNYGYTF. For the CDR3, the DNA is TGCAGTGCTAGAGATAAGGGGCAGGTTAACTATGGCTACACCTTC.

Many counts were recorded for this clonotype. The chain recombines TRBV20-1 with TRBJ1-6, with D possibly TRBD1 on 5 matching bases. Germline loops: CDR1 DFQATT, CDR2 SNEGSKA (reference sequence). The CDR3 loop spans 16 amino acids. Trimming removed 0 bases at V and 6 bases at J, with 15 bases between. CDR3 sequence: CSARDHRQPGNSPLHF. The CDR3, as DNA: TGCAGTGCTAGAGATCATCGACAGCCCGGTAATTCACCCCTCCACTTT.

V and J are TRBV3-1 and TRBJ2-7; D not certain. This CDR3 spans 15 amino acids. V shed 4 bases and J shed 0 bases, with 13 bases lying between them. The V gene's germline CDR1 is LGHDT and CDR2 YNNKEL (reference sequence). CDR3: CASSPQPFSSYEQYF. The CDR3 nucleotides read TGTGCCAGCAGCCCTCAACCTTTCAGCTCCTACGAGCAGTACTTC.

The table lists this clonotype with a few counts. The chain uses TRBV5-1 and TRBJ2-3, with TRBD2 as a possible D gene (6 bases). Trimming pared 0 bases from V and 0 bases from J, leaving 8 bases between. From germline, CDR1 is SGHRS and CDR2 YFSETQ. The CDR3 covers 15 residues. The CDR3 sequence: CASSLVGLSTDTQYF. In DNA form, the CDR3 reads TGCGCCAGCAGCTTGGTAGGACTAAGCACAGATACGCAGTATTTT.

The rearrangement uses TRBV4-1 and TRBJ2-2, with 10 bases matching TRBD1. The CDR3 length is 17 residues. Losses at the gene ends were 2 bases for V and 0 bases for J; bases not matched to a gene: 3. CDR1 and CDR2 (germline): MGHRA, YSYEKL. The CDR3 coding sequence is TGCGCCAGCAGCCAAACTGGACAGGGGGCGAACACCGGGGAGCTGTTTTTT. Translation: CASSQTGQGANTGELFF.

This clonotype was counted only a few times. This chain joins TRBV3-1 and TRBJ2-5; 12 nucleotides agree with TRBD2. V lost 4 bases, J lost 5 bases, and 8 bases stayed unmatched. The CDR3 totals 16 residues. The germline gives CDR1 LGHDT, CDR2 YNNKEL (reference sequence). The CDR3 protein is CASSPRTSGIGETQYF. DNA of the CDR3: TGTGCCAGCAGCCCACGGACTAGCGGGATAGGGGAGACCCAGTACTTC.

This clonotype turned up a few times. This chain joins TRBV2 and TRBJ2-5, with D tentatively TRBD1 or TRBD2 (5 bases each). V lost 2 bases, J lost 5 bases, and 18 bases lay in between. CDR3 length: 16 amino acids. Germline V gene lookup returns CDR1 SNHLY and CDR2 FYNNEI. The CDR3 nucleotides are TGTGCCAGCAGTGAATGGGGGACCGCGGCTGCGGAGACCCAGTACTTC. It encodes CASSEWGTAAAETQYF.

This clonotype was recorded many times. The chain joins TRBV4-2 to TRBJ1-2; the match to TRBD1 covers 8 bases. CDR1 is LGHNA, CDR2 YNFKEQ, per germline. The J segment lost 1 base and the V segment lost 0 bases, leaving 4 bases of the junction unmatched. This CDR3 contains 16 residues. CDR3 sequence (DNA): TGTGCCAGCAGCCAAGAGGACAGGGCCGGTAACTATGGCTACACCTTC. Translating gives CASSQEDRAGNYGYTF.

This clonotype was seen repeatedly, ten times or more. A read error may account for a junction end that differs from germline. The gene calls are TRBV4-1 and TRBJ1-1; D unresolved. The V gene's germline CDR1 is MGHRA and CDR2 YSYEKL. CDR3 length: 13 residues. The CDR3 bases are TGTGCCAGCAGCCAAGGAGTGAACACTGAAGCTTTCTTT. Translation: CASSQGVNTEAFF.

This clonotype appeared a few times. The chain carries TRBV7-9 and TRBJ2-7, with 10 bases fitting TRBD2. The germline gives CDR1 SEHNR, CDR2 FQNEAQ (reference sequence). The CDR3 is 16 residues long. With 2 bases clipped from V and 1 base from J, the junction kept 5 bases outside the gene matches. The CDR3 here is CASSLPSGRASYEQYF. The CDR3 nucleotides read TGTGCCAGCAGCTTACCGAGCGGGAGGGCTTCCTACGAGCAGTACTTC.

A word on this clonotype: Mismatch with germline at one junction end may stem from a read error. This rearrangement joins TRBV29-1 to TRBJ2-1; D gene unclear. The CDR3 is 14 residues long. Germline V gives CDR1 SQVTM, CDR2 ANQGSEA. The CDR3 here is CSVSPGLLFDDQFF. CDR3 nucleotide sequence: TGCAGCGTCTCTCCCGGGCTTTTATTCGATGATCAGTTCTTC.

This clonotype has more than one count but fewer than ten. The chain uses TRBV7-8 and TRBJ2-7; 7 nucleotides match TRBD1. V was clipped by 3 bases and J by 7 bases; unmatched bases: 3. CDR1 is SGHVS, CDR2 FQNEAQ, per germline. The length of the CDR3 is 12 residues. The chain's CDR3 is CASSLDRLEQYF. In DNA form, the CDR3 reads TGTGCCAGCAGCTTGGACAGGCTTGAGCAGTACTTC.

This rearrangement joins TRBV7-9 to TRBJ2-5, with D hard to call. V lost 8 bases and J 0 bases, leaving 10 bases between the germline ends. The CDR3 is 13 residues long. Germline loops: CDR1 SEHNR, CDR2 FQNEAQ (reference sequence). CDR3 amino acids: CASGAWYQETQYF. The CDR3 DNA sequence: TGTGCCAGCGGAGCCTGGTACCAAGAGACCCAGTACTTC.

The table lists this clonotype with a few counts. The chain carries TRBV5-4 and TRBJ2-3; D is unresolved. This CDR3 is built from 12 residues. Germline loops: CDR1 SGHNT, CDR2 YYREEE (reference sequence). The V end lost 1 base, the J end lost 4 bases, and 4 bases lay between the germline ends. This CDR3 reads CASSLKPDTQYF. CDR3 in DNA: TGTGCCAGCAGCTTGAAACCAGATACGCAGTATTTT.

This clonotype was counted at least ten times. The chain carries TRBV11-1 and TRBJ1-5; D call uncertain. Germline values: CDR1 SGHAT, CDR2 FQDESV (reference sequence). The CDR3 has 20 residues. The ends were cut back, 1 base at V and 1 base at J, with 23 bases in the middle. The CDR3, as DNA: TGTGCCAGCAGCTTAGGGGATCCGGTCTGGGAAAGTTTAAGCAATCAGCCCCAGCATTTT. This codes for CASSLGDPVWESLSNQPQHF.

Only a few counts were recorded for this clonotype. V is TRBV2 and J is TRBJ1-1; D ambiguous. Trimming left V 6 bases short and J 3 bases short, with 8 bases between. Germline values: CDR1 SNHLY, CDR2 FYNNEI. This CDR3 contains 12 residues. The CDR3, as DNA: TGTGCCAGCAGCCCCCGGGACACTGAAGCTTTCTTT. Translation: CASSPRDTEAFF.

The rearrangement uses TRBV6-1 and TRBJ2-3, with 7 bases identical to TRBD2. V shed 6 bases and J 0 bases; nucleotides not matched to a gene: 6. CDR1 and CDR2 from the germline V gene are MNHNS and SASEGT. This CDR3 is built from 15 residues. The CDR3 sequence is CASSHGRLSTDTQYF. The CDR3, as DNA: TGTGCCAGCAGCCACGGGAGGCTCAGCACAGATACGCAGTATTTT.

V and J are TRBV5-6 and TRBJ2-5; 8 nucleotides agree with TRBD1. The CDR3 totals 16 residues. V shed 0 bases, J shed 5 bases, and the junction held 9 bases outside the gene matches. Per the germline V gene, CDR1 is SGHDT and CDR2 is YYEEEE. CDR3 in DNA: TGTGCCAGCAGCTTGGTGGCAGGGGGCGCGTATGAGACCCAGTACTTC. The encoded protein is CASSLVAGGAYETQYF.

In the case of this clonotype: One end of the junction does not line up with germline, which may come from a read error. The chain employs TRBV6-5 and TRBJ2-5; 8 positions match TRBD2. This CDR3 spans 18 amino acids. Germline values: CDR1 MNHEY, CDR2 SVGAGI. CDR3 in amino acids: CASSYFILAGRRGETQYF. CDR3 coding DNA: TGTGCCAGCAGCTACTTCATCTTAGCGGGGAGACGGGGGGAGACCCAGTACTTC.